Only one count was recorded for the clone carrying this TCR beta chain. The sample originates from a study of CD8 T cells in ankylosing spondylitis. The V end was cut by 3 bases, the J end by 3 bases, with 18 bases between. CDR1 is LNHNV and CDR2 is YYDKDF in the germline V gene (reference sequence). The CDR3 is 17 amino acids. Each CDR3 protein is one row after TCRdb ran MiXCR on the 5' RACE reads. The data contain about 220,000 distinct CDR3 sequences, 20% to 30% of them singletons. The V call is TRBV15, the J call TRBJ1-5, with a weak D call TRBD1 (5 bases). The sample consisted of blood, either unsorted or a sorted T cell fraction (not recorded which). The source of this sequence is a male donor with ankylosing spondylitis or in good health (not recorded which). CDR3 nucleotide sequence: TGTGCCACCAGCAGGAATCGATATTCGGGGCACAATCAGCCCCAGCATTTT. Its translation is CATSRNRYSGHNQPQHF.